One and the same sample provided the 3 T cell receptor beta chains below, sequenced in a study of beta chain features in type 1 diabetes. Study-wide points: Moderate yet significant TCRB CDR3 shortening was seen in Type 1 diabetes patients in all four CD4+ subsets.

Their antigen targets remain unknown. Since all of the isolated RNA was reverse transcribed, expressed TCRB transcripts were what got sequenced. Method: immunoSEQ multiplex PCR; TCRdb's copy keeps in-frame clones and lacks some. The repertoire holds a few hundred thousand clones, with 16% as singletons. The sequenced material came from naive CD4+ T cells from blood. Receptor source: a man under 40 with type 1 diabetes.

J is TRBJ2-7 and V is TRBV9; D is perhaps TRBD1 or TRBD2 (5 bases each). The germline V gene encodes CDR1 SGDLS and CDR2 YYNGEE. V was cut by 0 bases and J by 2 bases, with 9 bases left in between. The CDR3 spans 14 residues. The CDR3 sequence is CASSVERGTYEQYF. CDR3 bases: TGTGCCAGCAGCGTAGAACGGGGCACCTACGAGCAGTACTTC.

This clone appeared a few times. This rearrangement joins TRBV4-3 to TRBJ2-3, with D possibly being TRBD1 (5 bases). Germline lookup yields CDR1 LGHNA and CDR2 YSLEER. The ends were cut back, 3 bases at V and 3 bases at J, with 7 bases in the middle. The CDR3 totals 13 residues. The CDR3 loop is CASSQGPTDTQYF. The CDR3 nucleotides are TGCGCCAGCAGCCAGGGGCCTACAGATACGCAGTATTTT.

This chain joins TRBV4-1 and TRBJ2-5; TRBD1 is a possible D gene (6 bases). The V end was cut by 3 bases, the J end by 1 base, with 18 bases between. CDR1 MGHRA and CDR2 YSYEKL come from the germline V gene. The length of the CDR3 is 17 residues. The chain's CDR3 is CASSHPQTGPAQETQYF. CDR3 DNA: TGCGCCAGCAGCCATCCCCAGACAGGCCCGGCCCAAGAGACCCAGTACTTC.